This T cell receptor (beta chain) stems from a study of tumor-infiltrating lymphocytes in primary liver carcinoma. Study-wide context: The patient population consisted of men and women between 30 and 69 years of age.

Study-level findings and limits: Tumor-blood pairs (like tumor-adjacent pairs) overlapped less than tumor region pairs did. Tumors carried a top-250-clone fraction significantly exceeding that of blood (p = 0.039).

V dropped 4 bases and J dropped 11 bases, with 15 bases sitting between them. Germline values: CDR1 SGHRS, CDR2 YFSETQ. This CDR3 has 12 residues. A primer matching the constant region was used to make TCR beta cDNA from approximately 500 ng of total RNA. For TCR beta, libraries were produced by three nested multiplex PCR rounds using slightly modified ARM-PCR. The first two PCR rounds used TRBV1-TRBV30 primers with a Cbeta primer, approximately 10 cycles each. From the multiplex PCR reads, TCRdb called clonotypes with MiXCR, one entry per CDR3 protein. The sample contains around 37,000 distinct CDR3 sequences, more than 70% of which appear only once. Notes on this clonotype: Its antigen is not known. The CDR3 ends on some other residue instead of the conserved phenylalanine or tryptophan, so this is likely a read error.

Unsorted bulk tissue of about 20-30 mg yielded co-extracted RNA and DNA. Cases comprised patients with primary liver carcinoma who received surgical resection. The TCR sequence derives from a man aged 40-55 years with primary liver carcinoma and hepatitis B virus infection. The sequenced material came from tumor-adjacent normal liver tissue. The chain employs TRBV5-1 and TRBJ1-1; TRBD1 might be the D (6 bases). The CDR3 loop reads CASSPETGDAFS. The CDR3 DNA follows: TGCGCCAGCAGCCCGGAGACAGGTGATGCTTTCTCT.